These 2 T cell receptor beta chains originate from one sample sequenced in a study of OX40 agonist ivuxolimab in advanced cancers. Clones were read by immunoSEQ multiplex PCR, and TCRdb kept only the in-frame ones, dropping some. In the table there are tens of thousands of clones, approximately 80% of which are singletons. The material was CD4+ or CD8+ T cells sorted from blood, obtained in a trial of the OX40 agonist ivuxolimab. These receptors were obtained from an adult with an advanced solid tumor such as melanoma, head and neck, liver or kidney cancer.

The chain couples TRBV7-8 to TRBJ2-7; D is undetermined. The CDR3 runs to 12 residues. Germline CDR1 reads SGHVS; CDR2 reads FQNEAQ. Trimming left V 4 bases short and J 2 bases short, with 6 bases between. CDR3 bases: TGTGCCAGCAGCTCCGTAGCCTACGAGCAGTACTTC. As protein: CASSSVAYEQYF.

The J gene is TRBJ2-1, the V gene TRBV7-3; D call uncertain. With 4 bases removed from V and 9 bases from J, the gap between germline ends came to 16 bases. The germline V gene has CDR1 SGHTA and CDR2 FQGTGA. The CDR3 totals 14 residues. CDR3 bases: TGTGCCAGCAGCTCCCGCCCGCAGTACGGTGAGCAGTTCTTC. It yields the protein CASSSRPQYGEQFF.